Listed here are 14 T cell receptor beta chains from one sample, sequenced in a study of blood T cell repertoires in COVID-19. TCRdb keeps only in-frame clones here, not all; method: immunoSEQ multiplex PCR. The sample holds some 38,000 clones; roughly 70% are singletons and the top ten take under 12%. The sequenced material came from peripheral blood. These receptors were obtained from a man in his 70s with COVID-19, enrolled during active disease.

The rearrangement joins TRBV19 to TRBJ2-7; no clear D. Per the germline V gene, CDR1 is LNHDA and CDR2 is SQIVND (reference sequence). The CDR3 consists of 14 residues. Trimming took 5 bases from V and 2 from J, leaving 13 bases between them. Here the CDR3 DNA reads TGTGCCAGTAGTTTAGGTACTTTGACCTACGAGCAGTACTTC. This gives the protein CASSLGTLTYEQYF.

The chain is built from TRBV6-5 and TRBJ1-2, with D possibly TRBD1 on 5 matching bases. V was shortened by 2 bases and J by 4 bases, with 11 bases between the two germline ends. The CDR3 spans 14 residues. Germline loops: CDR1 MNHEY, CDR2 SVGAGI. This chain's CDR3 is CASSYGAGSYGYTF. CDR3 nucleotide sequence: TGTGCCAGCAGTTACGGGGCGGGGAGCTATGGCTACACCTTC.

The chain carries TRBV19 and TRBJ2-5; maybe TRBD2 (6 bases). V was pared by 3 bases and J by 3 bases, with 11 bases between. Per germline, CDR1 LNHDA and CDR2 SQIVND (reference sequence). This CDR3 has 14 amino acids. Here the CDR3 reads CASSMEGREETQYF. For the CDR3, the DNA is TGTGCCAGTAGTATGGAGGGCAGGGAAGAGACCCAGTACTTC.

This clone has just one count. The chain joins TRBV18 to TRBJ1-1; 10 bases match TRBD1. The CDR3 sequence is 17 residues long. The germline V gene has CDR1 KGHSH and CDR2 LQKENI. Trimming removed 3 bases from V and 2 bases from J; junction bases left unmatched: 9. CDR3 protein: CASSPRGDRGPNTEAFF. Here the CDR3 DNA reads TGTGCCAGCTCACCGCGGGGGGACAGGGGACCTAACACTGAAGCTTTCTTT.

In this sample, this clone turned up a few times. The V gene is TRBV29-1, the J gene TRBJ2-5, with 7 nucleotides matching TRBD1. Trimming removed 8 bases from V and 5 bases from J; junction bases left unmatched: 5. CDR1 SQVTM and CDR2 ANQGSEA come from the germline V gene. The CDR3 loop spans 11 amino acids. The chain's CDR3 is CSFRGTETQYF. CDR3 nucleotides: TGCAGCTTCAGGGGGACGGAGACCCAGTACTTC.

The chain carries TRBV27 and TRBJ1-3; D may be TRBD1 (6 bases). Trimming took 0 bases from V and 2 from J, leaving 8 bases between them. CDR3 length equals 15 residues. Germline V gene lookup returns CDR1 MNHEY and CDR2 SMNVEV (reference sequence). Written as DNA, the CDR3 is TGTGCCAGCAGTTTATCGCACAGGGCTGGAAACACCATATATTTT. Protein sequence: CASSLSHRAGNTIYF.

As concerns this clone: At one end the junction does not follow the germline gene, possibly because of a read error. The chain is built from TRBV6-6 and TRBJ2-7; perhaps TRBD1 as D (5 bases). Germline assignment: CDR1 MNHNY and CDR2 SVGAGI (reference sequence). The length of the CDR3 is 12 residues. CDR3 coding DNA: TGTGCCAGCAGTGACTCGACAGACGAGCAGTACTTC. The encoded protein is CASSDSTDEQYF.

V and J are TRBV19 and TRBJ1-4; D is undetermined. The CDR3 length is 12 residues. Germline V gene data show CDR1 as LNHDA and CDR2 as SQIVND (reference sequence). V lost 6 bases and J lost 13, with 15 bases in between. The CDR3 here is CASSYTTDLLFF. In DNA, the CDR3 is TGTGCCAGTAGCTATACTACGGATCTACTGTTTTTT.

This clone was recorded only once. The CDR3 DNA reads as TGTGCCAGCACCTTTAACCCAGGGGGTGAGCAGTTCTTC. Protein product: CASTFNPGGEQFF. The rearrangement links TRBV7-3 to TRBJ2-1, with 7 bases lining up with TRBD1. Germline V lookup: CDR1 SGHTA, CDR2 FQGTGA. This CDR3 region has 13 residues. V shed 7 bases and J 9 bases; nucleotides not matched to a gene: 9.

V gene TRBV19 combines with J gene TRBJ2-7, with TRBD2 as a possible D gene (6 bases). In germline, CDR1 is LNHDA, CDR2 SQIVND (reference sequence). Deletions cut 3 bases from V and 3 bases from J, with 18 bases between. The CDR3 totals 16 residues. The CDR3 sequence: CASSIGVTSIFYEQYF. DNA of the CDR3: TGTGCCAGTAGTATCGGGGTAACTAGCATCTTCTACGAGCAGTACTTC.

The chain carries TRBV6-5 and TRBJ2-5; 9 bases are a match to TRBD1. The CDR3 contains 14 residues. Germline V gene lookup returns CDR1 MNHEY and CDR2 SVGAGI. The V and J ends lost 6 bases and 4 bases, in that order; junction bases with no gene match: 6. The CDR3 sequence is CASRYRGRGETQYF. CDR3 nucleotide sequence: TGTGCCAGCAGGTACAGGGGGCGCGGAGAGACCCAGTACTTC.

V usage is TRBV29-1 and J usage is TRBJ1-2; D gene uncertain. Germline lookup yields CDR1 SQVTM and CDR2 ANQGSEA. V lost 2 bases, J lost 2 bases, and 3 bases lay in between. The CDR3 is 11 residues long. The CDR3 DNA is TGCAGCGTTGAAACAAACTATGGCTACACCTTC. This gives the protein CSVETNYGYTF. Full variable domain (remainder filled in from reference TRBV29-1 and TRBJ1-2): SAVISQKPSRDICQRGTSLTIQCQVDSQVTMMFWYRQQPGQSLTLIATANQGSEATYESGFVIDKFPISRPNLTFSTLTVSNMSPEDSSIYLCSVETNYGYTFGSGTRLTVV.

V gene TRBV24-1 combines with J gene TRBJ2-5; 8 nucleotides agree with TRBD1. The CDR3 covers 17 residues. V lost 4 bases, J lost 2 bases, and 11 bases stayed unmatched. Germline CDR1 is KGHDR and CDR2 is SFDVKD. The CDR3, as DNA: TGTGCCACCAGTGAACCAGGACAGGGTACGATTCAAGAGACCCAGTACTTC. It encodes CATSEPGQGTIQETQYF.

Points on this clone: Other DNA sequences in the sample encode the same CDR3. The J gene is TRBJ2-1, the V gene TRBV7-3; 14 bases match TRBD2. Unmatched junction bases numbered 3, after V lost 4 bases and J lost 7 bases. The CDR3 covers 15 residues. CDR1 SGHTA and CDR2 FQGTGA come from the germline V gene. CDR3 DNA: TGTGCCAGCAGCTCGACTAGCGGGGGGGCAAATGAGCAGTTCTTC. Encoded protein: CASSSTSGGANEQFF.